These 2 T cell receptor beta chains originate from one sample sequenced in a study of OX40 agonist ivuxolimab in advanced cancers. Method: immunoSEQ multiplex PCR; TCRdb's copy keeps in-frame clones and lacks some. Of 66,000 or so clones listed, roughly 85% are singletons. This specimen was CD4+ or CD8+ T cells sorted from blood, taken in a trial of the OX40 agonist ivuxolimab. These receptors originate from an adult with an advanced solid tumor such as melanoma, head and neck, liver or kidney cancer.

V usage is TRBV6-4 and J usage is TRBJ1-5, with TRBD1 as a possible D gene (5 bases). This CDR3 has 13 amino acids. V shed 4 bases and J shed 9 bases, with 13 bases lying between them. CDR1 and CDR2 from the germline V gene are MRHNA and SNTAGT. CDR3 sequence reads: CASSGQPGGPQHF. The CDR3 DNA sequence: TGTGCCAGCAGTGGACAGCCGGGCGGGCCCCAGCATTTT.

The table lists this clone with a count of one. This sequence joins TRBV6-5 and TRBJ1-1, with no clear D. This CDR3 has 14 amino acids. The germline V gene has CDR1 MNHEY and CDR2 SVGAGI. V was clipped by 4 bases and J by 3 bases, with 12 bases between them. In DNA form, the CDR3 reads TGTGCCAGCAGTTTCCGGATGGTTGACACTGAAGCTTTCTTT. Protein sequence: CASSFRMVDTEAFF.